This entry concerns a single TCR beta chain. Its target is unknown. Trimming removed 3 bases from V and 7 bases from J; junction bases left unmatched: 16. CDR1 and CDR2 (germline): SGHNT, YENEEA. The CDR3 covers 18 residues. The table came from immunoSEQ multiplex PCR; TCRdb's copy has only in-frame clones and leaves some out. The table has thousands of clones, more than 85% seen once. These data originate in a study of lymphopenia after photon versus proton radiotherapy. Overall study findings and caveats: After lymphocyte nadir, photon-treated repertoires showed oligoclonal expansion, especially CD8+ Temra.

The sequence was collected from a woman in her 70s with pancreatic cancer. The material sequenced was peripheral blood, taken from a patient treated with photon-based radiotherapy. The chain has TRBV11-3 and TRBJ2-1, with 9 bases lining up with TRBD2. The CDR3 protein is CASSLSSGSLTRSNEQFF. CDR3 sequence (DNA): TGTGCCAGCAGCTTGAGTAGCGGGAGTTTGACCCGAAGTAATGAGCAGTTCTTC.